This TCR beta chain comes out of a study of identifying expanded T cells in peripheral blood. TCRdb's copy holds only in-frame clones and misses some; the assay was immunoSEQ multiplex PCR. The data contain around 60,000 clones, roughly four fifths of them singletons. The sequence came from a person aged 18 to 75 in good health. The sequenced sample was blood.

In nucleotides, the CDR3 is TGTGCCAGCAACGAGGCAGGGGACAGGTTCAATTCACCCCTCCACTTT. It specifies CASNEAGDRFNSPLHF. The chain recombines TRBV11-2 with TRBJ1-6; TRBD1 matches at 8 bases. This CDR3 contains 16 residues. V trimming: 7 bases; J trimming: 7 bases; junction bases outside the gene matches: 12. Germline V gives CDR1 SGHAT, CDR2 FQNNGV.